This T cell receptor beta chain derives from a study of cytomegalovirus exposure and HLA in healthy donors. Study at large: Genotyping of 430 or so donors showed that about 79% belonged to the Caucasian-associated ancestry cluster.

Overall study results and limits: Later analysis revealed greater clonal expansion in HLA-associated TCR beta chains than in equally common others. Later on, analysis showed that most CMV-associated TCR beta chains appeared to be HLA-restricted. Earlier analysis found most TCR beta V segments productive about 87% or about 30% of the time.

The germline V gene has CDR1 SGHDN and CDR2 FVKESK. This CDR3 region has 15 residues. The V end was cut by 1 base, the J end by 7 bases, with 14 bases between. The PCR used 60 Vbeta and 13 Jbeta primers. Assay: immunoSEQ multiplex PCR; the TCRdb copy retains only in-frame clones and omits some. The repertoire holds about 120,000 clones, 15% to 20% seen once, with approximately 2.6% in the top ten. With regard to this clone: What it binds is unknown.

Sequenced material: PBMCs. The clonotype originates from a female donor in good health and CMV-seropositive. This rearrangement joins TRBV14 to TRBJ2-1; perhaps TRBD1 as D (6 bases). The CDR3 DNA reads TGTGCCAGCAGCCAAGGTTGGGGGCGCCTAAATGAGCAGTTCTTC. Translated: CASSQGWGRLNEQFF.